Below, 32 T cell receptor beta chains from the same sample are listed, as sequenced in a study of control samples from healthy donors and cancer patients. Here immunoSEQ multiplex PCR was the method, and the copy in TCRdb shows in-frame clones only, minus some. The data show tens of thousands of clones, with more than 75% seen just once and over 13% held by the top ten. What was sequenced was blood. Receptor source: a man between 50 and 59 years old in good health.

The chain uses TRBV9 and TRBJ2-1; 15 bases line up with TRBD2. The CDR3 spans 21 residues. Germline lookup yields CDR1 SGDLS and CDR2 YYNGEE. J was trimmed by 0 bases and V by 3 bases; bases with no gene match: 13. The CDR3 DNA follows: TGTGCCAGCAGCGCCGGACTAGCGGGAGGGGTTGTTCTAAGCTCCTACAATGAGCAGTTCTTC. Residues: CASSAGLAGGVVLSSYNEQFF.

In this sample, this clone turned up once. CDR3: CASSFGRGLYEQYF. CDR3 coding DNA: TGTGCCAGCAGCTTTGGGCGGGGACTCTACGAGCAGTACTTC. This sequence joins TRBV5-4 and TRBJ2-7; D is possibly TRBD2 (6 bases). The V gene's germline CDR1 is SGHNT and CDR2 YYREEE (reference sequence). The CDR3 is made up of 14 amino acids. With 2 bases removed from V and 3 bases from J, the gap between germline ends came to 12 bases.

The V and J genes are TRBV19 and TRBJ1-2; TRBD1 is a possible D gene (5 bases). Germline-derived CDR1 and CDR2 are LNHDA and SQIVND (reference sequence). Trimming cost V 3 bases and J 5 bases, with 10 bases left between them. The CDR3 has 13 amino acids. This CDR3 is CASSIAAGYGYTF. As DNA, the CDR3 is TGTGCCAGTAGTATCGCGGCAGGGTATGGCTACACCTTC.

V and J are TRBV7-9 and TRBJ2-2; TRBD2 aligns across 7 bases. This CDR3 contains 16 residues. V trimming: 7 bases; J trimming: 5 bases; junction bases outside the gene matches: 13. Germline lookup yields CDR1 SEHNR and CDR2 FQNEAQ (reference sequence). This chain's CDR3 is CASTPLAGEYTGELFF. The CDR3 DNA reads as TGTGCCAGCACCCCGTTGGCGGGAGAATATACCGGGGAGCTGTTTTTT.

This clone was recorded only once. This rearrangement joins TRBV2 to TRBJ2-1; D perhaps matches TRBD2 (5 bases). Trimming took 9 bases from V and 1 from J, leaving 16 bases between them. CDR3 size: 15 residues. Germline lookup yields CDR1 SNHLY and CDR2 FYNNEI. The CDR3 reads CASREISVSYNEQFF. In DNA, the CDR3 is TGTGCCAGTAGGGAGATCTCAGTATCCTACAATGAGCAGTTCTTC.

This clone was counted only a few times. The genes are TRBV6-4 and TRBJ1-6, with D uncertain. CDR3 size: 13 residues. Germline loops: CDR1 MRHNA, CDR2 SNTAGT. The ends were cut back, 0 bases at V and 10 bases at J, with 7 bases in the middle. CDR3 sequence: CASSDSAGSPLHF. In nucleotides, the CDR3 is TGTGCCAGCAGTGACTCAGCCGGGTCACCCCTCCACTTT.

Remarks on this clone: This sample includes further DNA sequences coding for the same CDR3. The chain recombines TRBV28 with TRBJ2-7, with D hard to call. V lost 5 bases and J lost 3, with 14 bases in between. CDR1 is MDHEN and CDR2 is SYDVKM in the germline V gene. CDR3 size: 14 residues. CDR3 nucleotides: TGTGCCAGCAGTACCCGGCGTCTTCGCTACGAGCAGTACTTC. Its translation: CASSTRRLRYEQYF.

The V gene is TRBV19, the J gene TRBJ2-1; TRBD2 matches at 10 bases. The CDR3 length is 17 residues. The germline V gene encodes CDR1 LNHDA and CDR2 SQIVND (reference sequence). Losses at the gene ends were 2 bases for V and 4 bases for J; bases not matched to a gene: 8. In DNA, the CDR3 is TGTGCCAGTAGTATAAGGACTAGCGGTCGGGCTTACAATGAGCAGTTCTTC. Protein product: CASSIRTSGRAYNEQFF.

In its sample, this clone was seen a few times. The rearrangement uses TRBV27 and TRBJ1-5; no clear D gene. The CDR3 has 13 residues. CDR1 and CDR2 (germline): MNHEY, SMNVEV (reference sequence). V lost 5 bases and J 5 bases, leaving 10 bases between the germline ends. DNA of the CDR3: TGTGCCAGCAGTGCCATCAAGGATCAGCCCCAGCATTTT. This encodes CASSAIKDQPQHF.

This clone was picked up a small number of times. This CDR3 is CATTDSSGNTIYF. Written as DNA, the CDR3 is TGTGCCACCACCGACAGCTCTGGAAACACCATATATTTT. The chain employs TRBV24-1 and TRBJ1-3, with D maybe TRBD1 (5 bases). The CDR3 totals 13 residues. Germline V gene data show CDR1 as KGHDR and CDR2 as SFDVKD. Trimming removed 8 bases from V and 0 bases from J, with 7 bases in between.

This clone showed up just once. The chain uses TRBV7-6 and TRBJ1-4, with 8 nucleotides matching TRBD1. The CDR3 has 15 residues. The trim removed 4 bases at V and 7 bases at J, leaving 8 bases unmatched. Germline V CDR1 and CDR2: SGHVS, FNYEAQ. CDR3 sequence (DNA): TGTGCCAGCAGCTCTTCAGGGGGCAGGGGTGAAAAACTGTTTTTT. Its translation: CASSSSGGRGEKLFF.

The gene calls are TRBV9 and TRBJ1-1; D might be TRBD1 (6 bases). Looked up from germline, CDR1 is SGDLS and CDR2 is YYNGEE. Trimming stripped 0 bases from V and 4 bases from J, with 10 bases between. This CDR3 is 14 amino acids long. For the CDR3, the DNA is TGTGCCAGCAGCGTAGAACAGGGATCCACTGAAGCTTTCTTT. Translated: CASSVEQGSTEAFF.

The gene calls are TRBV7-2 and TRBJ2-4; 8 nucleotides match TRBD1. The junction had 13 bases not matched to a gene; V was cut back by 7 bases and J by 8 bases. The germline gives CDR1 SGHTA, CDR2 FQGNSA. The CDR3 length is 15 residues. The CDR3 region is CASTPGPYRGDIQYF. CDR3 sequence (DNA): TGTGCCAGCACCCCTGGCCCATACAGGGGGGACATTCAGTACTTC. Filled out from reference TRBV7-2 and TRBJ2-4, the complete variable domain reads GAGVSQSPSNKVTEKGKDVELRCDPISGHTALYWYRQSLGQGLEFLIYFQGNSAPDKSGLPSDRFSAERTGGSVSTLTIQRTQQEDSAVYLCASTPGPYRGDIQYFGAGTRLSVL.

This chain links TRBV28 with TRBJ1-2, with D possibly being TRBD1 (6 bases). Germline V gene data show CDR1 as MDHEN and CDR2 as SYDVKM. With 10 bases removed from V and 5 bases from J, the gap between germline ends came to 11 bases. This CDR3 comprises 11 residues. CDR3 nucleotide sequence: TGTGCCACGACAGGTTGGTATGGCTACACCTTC. It specifies CATTGWYGYTF.

The V gene is TRBV9, the J gene TRBJ2-1; D may correspond to TRBD1 or TRBD2 (5 bases each). Germline V gene sequence: CDR1 SGDLS, CDR2 YYNGEE. This CDR3 contains 15 residues. V was shortened by 0 bases and J by 4 bases, with 11 bases between the two germline ends. This CDR3 is CASSVGVGEYNEQFF. The DNA for the CDR3 is TGTGCCAGCAGCGTAGGGGTAGGGGAGTACAATGAGCAGTTCTTC.

The J gene is TRBJ2-7, the V gene TRBV25-1; D gene uncertain. The length of the CDR3 is 12 residues. In germline, CDR1 is MGHDK, CDR2 SYGVNS. V was trimmed by 1 base and J by 2 bases, leaving 3 bases between them. CDR3 DNA sequence: TGTGCCAGCAGTGAATCTACCTACGAGCAGTACTTC. Its protein product is CASSESTYEQYF.

The V call is TRBV24-1, the J call TRBJ2-5; no clear D gene. The V gene lost 2 bases and the J gene lost 5 bases, with 11 bases spanning the gap. This CDR3 is 14 amino acids long. Germline CDR1 is KGHDR and CDR2 is SFDVKD. CDR3 protein: CATSDSQVHETQYF. The CDR3 nucleotides are TGTGCCACCAGTGATTCCCAGGTTCACGAGACCCAGTACTTC.

This clone occurred once. The chain has TRBV6-6 and TRBJ2-5; D may be TRBD2 (5 bases). The germline V gene has CDR1 MNHNY and CDR2 SVGAGI (reference sequence). The CDR3 is 12 residues long. V was clipped by 5 bases and J by 4 bases, with 8 bases between them. The chain's CDR3 is CASSGSAETQYF. In nucleotides, the CDR3 is TGTGCCAGCAGTGGTAGCGCAGAGACCCAGTACTTC.

The rearrangement joins TRBV12-3 or TRBV12-4 to TRBJ2-3, with TRBD1 as a possible D gene (5 bases). The CDR3 length is 13 residues. The ends were cut back, 5 bases at V and 5 bases at J, with 11 bases in the middle. The CDR3 sequence is CASSPRGGDTQYF. For the CDR3, the DNA is TGTGCCAGCAGTCCTAGGGGCGGAGATACGCAGTATTTT.

The chain has TRBV5-1 and TRBJ2-4; 13 positions agree with TRBD2. CDR3 length: 18 amino acids. Losses at the gene ends were 0 bases for V and 4 bases for J; bases not matched to a gene: 7. Germline lookup yields CDR1 SGHRS and CDR2 YFSETQ. The CDR3 region is CASSLELAGGPRKNIQYF. CDR3 sequence (DNA): TGCGCCAGCAGCTTGGAACTAGCGGGAGGGCCCCGTAAAAACATTCAGTACTTC.

This sequence joins TRBV10-3 and TRBJ1-1, with TRBD1 identical over 10 bases. V trimming: 4 bases; J trimming: 4 bases; junction bases outside the gene matches: 6. Per germline, CDR1 ENHRY and CDR2 SYGVKD. The length of the CDR3 is 15 residues. The CDR3, as DNA: TGTGCCATCAGTGGGCCGGGACAGGGGACCACTGAAGCTTTCTTT. It codes for CAISGPGQGTTEAFF.

V usage is TRBV4-2 and J usage is TRBJ2-1; TRBD2 aligns across 7 bases. Germline lookup yields CDR1 LGHNA and CDR2 YNFKEQ. This CDR3 is 18 amino acids long. V was clipped by 6 bases and J by 8 bases; unmatched bases: 22. Here the CDR3 DNA reads TGTGCCAGCAGTCTTCGAGGGATGGCGGGAGCTGTAGGGGATGAGCAGTTCTTC. It yields the protein CASSLRGMAGAVGDEQFF.

The gene calls are TRBV5-4 and TRBJ2-3, with unresolved D. The ends were cut back, 3 bases at V and 3 bases at J, with 8 bases in the middle. CDR1 is SGHNT, CDR2 YYREEE, per germline (reference sequence). The CDR3 has 13 amino acids. CDR3 residues: CASSSSGTDTQYF. Here the CDR3 DNA reads TGTGCCAGCAGCTCCTCCGGGACAGATACGCAGTATTTT.

The chain joins TRBV7-8 to TRBJ2-7; D uncertain. Trimming took off 5 bases at V and 4 bases at J, with 6 bases between the two ends. The CDR3 runs 11 residues. Germline V gene data show CDR1 as SGHVS and CDR2 as FQNEAQ. The CDR3 sequence is CASSDGYEQYF. Here the CDR3 DNA reads TGTGCCAGCAGCGATGGATACGAGCAGTACTTC.

This chain joins TRBV4-1 and TRBJ1-1; 9 positions match TRBD1. This CDR3 region has 15 residues. Germline assignment: CDR1 MGHRA and CDR2 YSYEKL. V lost 3 bases and J lost 3; bases outside the gene matches: 5. The chain's CDR3 is CASSQADRGDTEAFF. CDR3 coding DNA: TGCGCCAGCAGCCAGGCAGACAGGGGGGACACTGAAGCTTTCTTT.

The chain combines TRBV6-5 with TRBJ1-1; D might be TRBD1 (5 bases). Trimming removed 11 bases at V and 2 bases at J, with 15 bases between. Germline CDR1 is MNHEY and CDR2 is SVGAGI. CDR3 length equals 13 residues. Written as DNA, the CDR3 is TGTGCCGGGACCGGGACGGCTAACACTGAAGCTTTCTTT. Protein sequence: CAGTGTANTEAFF.

In its sample, this clone was seen a few times. V usage is TRBV5-1 and J usage is TRBJ2-5; 7 bases match TRBD1. The J segment lost 3 bases and the V segment lost 6 bases, leaving 8 bases of the junction unmatched. The CDR3 length is 14 residues. CDR1 is SGHRS, CDR2 YFSETQ, per germline. CDR3 nucleotide sequence: TGCGCCAGCACGTCGGGACAGAACAAAGAGACCCAGTACTTC. Translating it yields CASTSGQNKETQYF.

This clone was seen only once. V gene TRBV3-1 (or the pseudogene TRBV3-2) combines with J gene TRBJ1-2; D is perhaps TRBD1 (5 bases). Trimming took 1 base from V and 4 from J, leaving 16 bases between them. Germline loops: CDR1 LGHDT, CDR2 YNNKEL (reference sequence). CDR3 size: 16 residues. The CDR3 DNA reads as TGTGCCAGCAGCCAAGGATCGAGGGGATGGGCCTATGGCTACACCTTC. This sequence encodes CASSQGSRGWAYGYTF.

A remark on this clone: Compared with germline, one end of the junction differs, possibly owing to a read error. The V gene is TRBV24-1, the J gene TRBJ2-1, with 14 bases fitting TRBD2. The CDR3 runs 18 residues. Germline V gene data show CDR1 as KGHDR and CDR2 as SFDVKD. The CDR3 DNA follows: TGTGCCACCAGTGATTCCGGGACTAGCGGGAGAGGGTACAGTGAGCAGTTCTTC. It is translated as CATSDSGTSGRGYSEQFF.

The table lists this clone with a few counts. Different DNA sequences within this sample yield the same CDR3. The chain couples TRBV11-2 to TRBJ1-6, with 11 bases aligning to TRBD1. The length of the CDR3 is 16 residues. The ends lost 3 bases at V and 7 bases at J; junction bases unmatched: 5. Per germline, CDR1 SGHAT and CDR2 FQNNGV. CDR3 sequence (DNA): TGTGCCAGCAGCTTTGGGACAGGGGGACGGAATTCACCCCTCCACTTT. Residues: CASSFGTGGRNSPLHF.

This clone occurred a few times. The chain employs TRBV20-1 and TRBJ1-1, with TRBD1 as a possible D gene (5 bases). The CDR3 is made up of 11 amino acids. V lost 3 bases to trimming and J lost 11 bases, with 13 bases between them. Germline-derived CDR1 and CDR2 are DFQATT and SNEGSKA (reference sequence). CDR3 residues: CSARFLGPAFF. In nucleotides, the CDR3 is TGCAGTGCTAGGTTTTTGGGGCCCGCTTTCTTT.

This rearrangement joins TRBV30 to TRBJ1-1, with TRBD1 matching 7 bases. Unmatched junction bases numbered 5, after V lost 7 bases and J lost 0 bases. Germline CDR1 is GTSNPN and CDR2 is SVGIG (reference sequence). This CDR3 region has 13 residues. The CDR3 here is CASQGQMNTEAFF. The CDR3 DNA reads as TGTGCCTCACAGGGACAGATGAACACTGAAGCTTTCTTT.